This TCR beta chain was observed in a study of blood T cell repertoires in COVID-19. As for the study in general: COVID-19 samples from acute and convalescent phases originated in the United States, Italy and Spain. The cDNA or gDNA used as material had been derived from T cells, B-cell-depleted T cells, or PBMCs.

As originally analysed: Nucleated cell counts were estimated from reference gene primer amplification. Generated by immunoSEQ multiplex PCR, the TCRdb table keeps only in-frame clones and is missing some. V and J calls and clone size are given by that table; D and trimming were obtained from the DNA. The sample lists some 100,000 clones, roughly 88% occurring once. The CDR3 has 12 residues. Germline loops: CDR1 LNHDA, CDR2 SQIVND (reference sequence). The ends were cut back, 7 bases at V and 8 bases at J, with 11 bases in the middle. This clonotype was obtained from a woman aged 60 to 75 with acute or convalescent COVID-19. This chain joins TRBV19 and TRBJ1-4, with D perhaps matching TRBD1 (6 bases). Sequences were obtained from peripheral blood. The CDR3 nucleotides are TGTGCCAGTAACAGGGTCGGGGAAAAACTGTTTTTT. Protein sequence: CASNRVGEKLFF.